The 18 T cell receptor beta chains reported below all come from one sample, sequenced in a study of cytomegalovirus exposure and HLA in healthy donors. PCR involved 60 Vbeta and 13 Jbeta primers. Measured with immunoSEQ multiplex PCR; TCRdb has only the in-frame clones, and not every one. The sample carries approximately 140,000 clones, roughly three quarters recorded once. Sequenced: PBMCs. The receptors come from a human donor in good health.

This chain connects TRBV28 to TRBJ1-5; D is unclear. This CDR3 contains 14 residues. V was shortened by 1 base and J by 2 bases, with 6 bases between the two germline ends. Germline lookup yields CDR1 MDHEN and CDR2 SYDVKM. The CDR3 region is CASSLYRGNQPQHF. The CDR3, as DNA: TGTGCCAGCAGTTTATACAGAGGCAATCAGCCCCAGCATTTT.

This clone was found a few times. The rearrangement links TRBV19 to TRBJ1-1, with a weak D call TRBD1 (6 bases). The germline V gene encodes CDR1 LNHDA and CDR2 SQIVND (reference sequence). The CDR3 loop spans 14 amino acids. V was cut by 5 bases and J by 3 bases, with 13 bases left in between. DNA of the CDR3: TGTGCCAGTAGTTATACAGGGAGTGACACTGAAGCTTTCTTT. Translating gives CASSYTGSDTEAFF.

V usage is TRBV30 and J usage is TRBJ2-5, with D perhaps TRBD1 (5 bases). From germline, CDR1 is GTSNPN and CDR2 SVGIG (reference sequence). Trimming left V 2 bases short and J 2 bases short, with 15 bases between. This CDR3 is 15 amino acids long. For the CDR3, the DNA is TGTGCCTGGAGTTCAGGGAATGGGATACAAGAGACCCAGTACTTC. Amino acid sequence: CAWSSGNGIQETQYF. The full variable domain, in which reference TRBV30 and TRBJ2-5 provide the parts outside the CDR3, is SQTIHQWPATLVQPVGSPLSLECTVEGTSNPNLYWYRQAAGRGLQLLFYSVGIGQISSEVPQNLSASRPQDRQFILSSKKLLLSDSGFYLCAWSSGNGIQETQYFGPGTRLLVL.

This clone appeared a few times. This rearrangement joins TRBV6-1 to TRBJ2-7; 9 bases align to TRBD1. CDR3 length equals 15 residues. V gave up 6 bases and J gave up 3 bases; unmatched junction bases: 9. CDR1 is MNHNS, CDR2 SASEGT, per germline. The CDR3 is CASRTYGQGIYEQYF. The CDR3 DNA reads TGTGCCAGCAGAACGTATGGACAGGGGATCTACGAGCAGTACTTC.

The chain combines TRBV9 with TRBJ2-3; D possibly corresponds to TRBD2 (6 bases). The CDR3 contains 15 residues. Germline V lookup: CDR1 SGDLS, CDR2 YYNGEE. V was cut by 2 bases and J by 6 bases, with 16 bases left in between. The CDR3 DNA reads TGTGCCAGCAGCGTTAGCGGAACTCCTGTGGATACGCAGTATTTT. It is translated as CASSVSGTPVDTQYF.

The J gene is TRBJ2-1, the V gene TRBV6-6, with TRBD1 matching 9 bases. This CDR3 region has 15 residues. With 2 bases clipped from V and 7 bases from J, the junction kept 6 bases outside the gene matches. Germline V CDR1 and CDR2: MNHNY, SVGAGI (reference sequence). CDR3: CASSYPGQGNNEQFF. Here the CDR3 DNA reads TGTGCCAGCAGTTACCCCGGACAGGGGAATAATGAGCAGTTCTTC.

The V and J genes are TRBV9 and TRBJ2-3, with TRBD2 identical over 11 bases. Germline CDR1 SGDLS, CDR2 YYNGEE. The CDR3 consists of 14 residues. Germline trimming cut 5 bases from V and 6 bases from J; bases unmatched to any gene: 5. CDR3 DNA sequence: TGTGCCAGCAGGACTAGCGGGACCTCGGATACGCAGTATTTT. As protein: CASRTSGTSDTQYF.

The rearrangement links TRBV9 to TRBJ2-2; 8 nucleotides agree with TRBD2. In germline, CDR1 is SGDLS, CDR2 YYNGEE. This CDR3 contains 15 residues. V gave up 4 bases and J gave up 2 bases; unmatched junction bases: 4. Here the CDR3 reads CASSPWTSNTGELFF. The CDR3 DNA sequence: TGTGCCAGCAGCCCTTGGACTAGCAACACCGGGGAGCTGTTTTTT.

This clone was seen a single time. J is TRBJ2-1 and V is TRBV27, with 9 bases identical to TRBD2. The germline gives CDR1 MNHEY, CDR2 SMNVEV (reference sequence). This CDR3 is built from 19 residues. V trimming: 5 bases; J trimming: 8 bases; junction bases outside the gene matches: 22. CDR3 sequence reads: CASSAYYPLGSGRSHEQFF. CDR3 in DNA: TGTGCCAGCAGTGCATATTACCCCCTCGGGAGCGGGAGGTCGCATGAGCAGTTCTTC.

This chain links TRBV25-1 with TRBJ2-7, with D perhaps matching TRBD2 (5 bases). The ends were cut back, 1 base at V and 2 bases at J, with 9 bases in the middle. In germline, CDR1 is MGHDK, CDR2 SYGVNS. The CDR3 extends over 14 amino acids. CDR3 DNA sequence: TGTGCCAGCAGTGAATCGAGGCGGGCCTACGAGCAGTACTTC. As protein: CASSESRRAYEQYF.

This clone is labeled medium-sized. The chain combines TRBV2 with TRBJ2-5; TRBD1 aligns across 9 bases. V lost 4 bases, J lost 2 bases, and 8 bases stayed unmatched. Per germline, CDR1 SNHLY and CDR2 FYNNEI. The CDR3 spans 16 residues. CDR3 amino acids: CASSAGQGVLQETQYF. CDR3 in DNA: TGTGCCAGCAGTGCGGGACAGGGTGTACTTCAAGAGACCCAGTACTTC.

This chain connects TRBV15 to TRBJ1-2; 8 bases line up with TRBD1. The CDR3 is 13 amino acids. Germline-derived CDR1 and CDR2 are LNHNV and YYDKDF (reference sequence). J was trimmed by 3 bases and V by 8 bases; bases with no gene match: 5. CDR3 residues: CATYGTGDYGYTF. The CDR3 coding sequence is TGTGCCACCTACGGGACAGGTGACTATGGCTACACCTTC.

As DNA, the CDR3 is TGTGCCAGTAACGGTCGTCAAGCTTTCTTT. Encoded protein: CASNGRQAFF. The J gene is TRBJ1-1, the V gene TRBV19; D is uncertain. Trimming removed 7 bases from V and 9 bases from J, with 9 bases in between. Germline loops: CDR1 LNHDA, CDR2 SQIVND (reference sequence). This CDR3 contains 10 residues.

The chain recombines TRBV7-9 with TRBJ1-2; D gene uncertain. This CDR3 has 10 amino acids. The V end was cut by 6 bases, the J end by 7 bases, with 6 bases between. Germline CDR1 reads SEHNR; CDR2 reads FQNEAQ (reference sequence). CDR3 sequence: CASSSFGYTF. DNA of the CDR3: TGTGCCAGCAGTTCCTTTGGCTACACCTTC.

The chain links TRBV4-3 to TRBJ2-2; 9 nucleotides align to TRBD1. The CDR3 loop spans 18 amino acids. J was trimmed by 3 bases and V by 4 bases; bases with no gene match: 12. The germline CDR1 and CDR2 sequences are LGHNA and YSLEER. The CDR3 sequence is CASSRRQGGTPDTGELFF. The CDR3 DNA is TGCGCCAGCAGCCGCCGACAGGGGGGGACCCCGGACACCGGGGAGCTGTTTTTT.

The chain links TRBV7-2 to TRBJ1-2; D call uncertain. The V gene's germline CDR1 is SGHTA and CDR2 FQGNSA. V was shortened by 1 base and J by 8 bases, with 8 bases between the two germline ends. CDR3 length: 12 residues. The CDR3 protein is CASSLGPSGYTF. Written as DNA, the CDR3 is TGTGCCAGCAGCTTAGGCCCGAGCGGCTACACCTTC.

This chain connects TRBV7-8 to TRBJ2-3, with 9 bases matching TRBD2. J lost 7 bases, V lost 5 bases, and 13 bases had no gene match. The CDR3 loop spans 16 amino acids. Germline loops: CDR1 SGHVS, CDR2 FQNEAQ. Written as DNA, the CDR3 is TGTGCCAGCAGCCCAGCTGGCGGGGGGGCGTCCAATACGCAGTATTTT. This sequence encodes CASSPAGGGASNTQYF.

This clone was seen a single time. The V and J genes are TRBV7-9 and TRBJ2-1; 9 nucleotides agree with TRBD1. The CDR3 contains 16 residues. J gave up 6 bases and V 2 bases, and 8 bases lay outside the gene matches. Per the germline V gene, CDR1 is SEHNR and CDR2 is FQNEAQ (reference sequence). The CDR3 protein is CASSLSTGTGSNEQFF. The CDR3 coding sequence is TGTGCCAGCAGCTTAAGCACCGGGACAGGGAGCAATGAGCAGTTCTTC.